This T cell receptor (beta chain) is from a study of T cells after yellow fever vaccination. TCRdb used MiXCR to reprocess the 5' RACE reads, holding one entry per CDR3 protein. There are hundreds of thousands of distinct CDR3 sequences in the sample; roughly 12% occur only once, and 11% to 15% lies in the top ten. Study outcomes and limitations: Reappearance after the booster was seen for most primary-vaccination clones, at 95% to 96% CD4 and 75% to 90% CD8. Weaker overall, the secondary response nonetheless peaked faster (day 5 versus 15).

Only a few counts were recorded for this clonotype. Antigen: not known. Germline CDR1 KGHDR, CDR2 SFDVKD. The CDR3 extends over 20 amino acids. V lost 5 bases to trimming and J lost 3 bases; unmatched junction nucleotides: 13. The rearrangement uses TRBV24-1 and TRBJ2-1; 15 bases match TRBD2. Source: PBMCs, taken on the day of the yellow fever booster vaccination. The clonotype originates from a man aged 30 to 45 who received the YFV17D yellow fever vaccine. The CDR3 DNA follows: TGTGCCACCAGTGGTGATCCCGGGACTAGCGGGAGGATCGGCTACAATGAGCAGTTCTTC. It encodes CATSGDPGTSGRIGYNEQFF.